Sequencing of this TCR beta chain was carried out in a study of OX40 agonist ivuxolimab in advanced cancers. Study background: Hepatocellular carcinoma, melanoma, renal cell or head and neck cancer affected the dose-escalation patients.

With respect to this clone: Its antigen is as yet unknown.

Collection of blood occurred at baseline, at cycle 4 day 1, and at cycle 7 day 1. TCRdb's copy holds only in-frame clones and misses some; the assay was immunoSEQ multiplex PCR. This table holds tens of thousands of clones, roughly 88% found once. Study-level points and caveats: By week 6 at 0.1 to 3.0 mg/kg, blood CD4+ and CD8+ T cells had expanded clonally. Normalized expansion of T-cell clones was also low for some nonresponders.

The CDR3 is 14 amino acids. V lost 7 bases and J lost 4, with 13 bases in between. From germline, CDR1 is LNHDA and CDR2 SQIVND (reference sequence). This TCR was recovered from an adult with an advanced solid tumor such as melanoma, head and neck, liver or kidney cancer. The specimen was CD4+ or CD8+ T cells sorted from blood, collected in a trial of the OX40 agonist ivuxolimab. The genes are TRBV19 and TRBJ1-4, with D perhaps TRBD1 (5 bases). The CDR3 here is CASNMGRGNEKLFF. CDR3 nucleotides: TGTGCCAGTAACATGGGACGGGGTAATGAAAAACTGTTTTTT.